The source of this TCR beta chain is a study of T-cell reconstitution after alpha-beta-depleted transplantation in children. Germline CDR1 reads SGHAT; CDR2 reads FQNNGV. Between the trimmed V and J ends, which lost 5 bases and 6 bases, there was a span of 16 bases. This CDR3 is 15 amino acids long. This clonotype was observed a few times. Preparation of the TCRbeta library used unique molecular identifiers. In TCRdb, the PCR reads were re-called with MiXCR into one record per CDR3 protein. The sample lists 500,000 to 600,000 distinct CDR3 sequences, approximately 32% occurring once. The chain combines TRBV11-2 with TRBJ2-2; a possible D gene is TRBD2 (5 bases). Sequencing used PBMCs from the stem cell graft donor, obtained from the stem cell graft. The clonotype comes from a human donor who donated a stem cell graft to a child with aplastic anemia. CDR3 residues: CASSTLRERAGELFF. The CDR3 coding sequence is TGTGCCAGCAGCACCCTGAGGGAGAGGGCCGGGGAGCTGTTTTTT.